Below are 20 T cell receptor beta chains sequenced from a single sample in a study of T cells expressing NK-cell markers. From its re-call of the 5' RACE reads, TCRdb lists each CDR3 protein once, without DNA. The table for this sample gives over 250,000 distinct CDR3 sequences. The source material was blood T cells: a sorted CD56 or NKG2C T cell subset, CD4+ or CD8+ T cells, or bulk PBMC T cells (not recorded which). The origin of the receptors is a woman between 18 and 70 years old in good health.

This chain links TRBV4-3 with TRBJ1-4; TCRdb picks TRBD1, but there is no DNA to check that call. The CDR3 extends over 17 amino acids. Germline V lookup: CDR1 LGHNA, CDR2 YSLEER. The CDR3 spells CASSQDLFGGRVEKLFF.

This chain connects TRBV5-1 to TRBJ2-2; the D call of TRBD1 rests on TCRdb alone, since no DNA is present to check it. The CDR3 sequence is 15 residues long. Germline CDR1 reads SGHRS; CDR2 reads YFSETQ. CDR3 protein: CASSSDRPDTGELFF.

The V gene is TRBV6-1, the J gene TRBJ2-2; TCRdb gives TRBD1 as the D gene, but with no DNA this cannot be confirmed. Germline V lookup: CDR1 MNHNS, CDR2 SASEGT. This CDR3 has 16 amino acids. The CDR3 reads CASSPRQGSVAGELFF.

The V gene is TRBV5-1, the J gene TRBJ2-1; TCRdb picks TRBD2, but there is no DNA to check that call. Germline loops: CDR1 SGHRS, CDR2 YFSETQ. The CDR3 loop spans 16 amino acids. The CDR3 sequence is CASSLGQSLAGDEQFF.

The chain uses TRBV7-2 and TRBJ2-2. Germline V gene sequence: CDR1 SGHTA, CDR2 FQGNSA. The CDR3 runs 15 residues. CDR3: CASSLEHYYTGELFF.

V is TRBV7-6 and J is TRBJ2-3; TCRdb outputs TRBD1, but without DNA this stays unchecked. Germline CDR1 and CDR2: SGHVS and FNYEAQ. This CDR3 region has 18 residues. CDR3 in amino acids: CASSRGTGGAGGRDTQYF.

The genes are TRBV30 and TRBJ2-2; TCRdb designates TRBD2, a call that cannot be tested without DNA. The germline V gene has CDR1 GTSNPN and CDR2 SVGIG (reference sequence). This CDR3 is 17 amino acids long. The CDR3 here is CAWRLAGGPTNTGELFF. Complete variable domain (other parts from reference TRBV30 and TRBJ2-2): SQTIHQWPATLVQPVGSPLSLECTVEGTSNPNLYWYRQAAGRGLQLLFYSVGIGQISSEVPQNLSASRPQDRQFILSSKKLLLSDSGFYLCAWRLAGGPTNTGELFFGEGSRLTVL.

V usage is TRBV7-2 and J usage is TRBJ2-1; the D call from TCRdb, TRBD1, cannot be confirmed without DNA. The CDR3 is 14 residues long. CDR1 and CDR2 from the germline V gene are SGHTA and FQGNSA. The CDR3 loop is CASSFYSPRNEQFF.

The CDR3 here is CSAREAIPTDTQYF. The gene calls are TRBV20-1 and TRBJ2-3. Germline V gene lookup returns CDR1 DFQATT and CDR2 SNEGSKA (reference sequence). This CDR3 region has 14 residues.

The chain employs TRBV18 and TRBJ2-1. CDR3 length: 16 amino acids. Germline V lookup: CDR1 KGHSH, CDR2 LQKENI. The chain's CDR3 is CASSPPDRGSYNEQFF.

This chain links TRBV20-1 with TRBJ1-5; the D call of TRBD1 rests on TCRdb alone, since no DNA is present to check it. The CDR3 runs 14 residues. Per germline, CDR1 DFQATT and CDR2 SNEGSKA (reference sequence). CDR3 residues: CSARPHLDNQPQHF.

The gene calls are TRBV20-1 and TRBJ1-1; no DNA is available, so the TRBD1 call from TCRdb remains unchecked. In germline, CDR1 is DFQATT, CDR2 SNEGSKA (reference sequence). The CDR3 is made up of 16 amino acids. CDR3 amino acids: CSARAGTGNMNTEAFF.

This chain joins TRBV5-5 and TRBJ2-3; the TCRdb D gene call, TRBD2, has no DNA to confirm it. Germline CDR1 and CDR2: SGHKS and YYEKEE (reference sequence). This CDR3 is 17 amino acids long. The CDR3 spells CASSFVLLATGTDTQYF.

The chain couples TRBV20-1 to TRBJ2-7; no DNA is available, so the TRBD2 call from TCRdb remains unchecked. The CDR3 is 15 residues long. Germline V CDR1 and CDR2: DFQATT, SNEGSKA (reference sequence). This chain's CDR3 is CSASNSGGGSYEQYF.

The V gene is TRBV19, the J gene TRBJ2-3; TCRdb gives TRBD1 as the D gene, but with no DNA this cannot be confirmed. The CDR3 is made up of 16 amino acids. CDR1 is LNHDA and CDR2 is SQIVND in the germline V gene (reference sequence). This CDR3 reads CASSTLSPGSADTQYF. The full variable domain, in which reference TRBV19 and TRBJ2-3 provide the parts outside the CDR3, is DGGITQSPKYLFRKEGQNVTLSCEQNLNHDAMYWYRQDPGQGLRLIYYSQIVNDFQKGDIAEGYSVSREKKESFPLTVTSAQKNPTAFYLCASSTLSPGSADTQYFGPGTRLTVL.

The chain is built from TRBV5-1 and TRBJ2-3; TCRdb proposes TRBD2, but this gene call is untestable without DNA. The CDR3 is made up of 14 amino acids. From germline, CDR1 is SGHRS and CDR2 YFSETQ. The CDR3 loop is CASMGLAGEDTQYF.

The V call is TRBV15, the J call TRBJ2-2; TCRdb's assignment of TRBD2 cannot be checked, as there is no DNA. Germline CDR1 reads LNHNV; CDR2 reads YYDKDF (reference sequence). This CDR3 has 16 residues. The CDR3 sequence: CATSRAPSPGTGELFF.

This chain's CDR3 is CASSHFSHTGQETQYF. V and J are TRBV5-1 and TRBJ2-5. This CDR3 is 16 amino acids long. The germline V gene encodes CDR1 SGHRS and CDR2 YFSETQ.

The chain uses TRBV15 and TRBJ1-6. The CDR3 loop spans 13 amino acids. The germline gives CDR1 LNHNV, CDR2 YYDKDF (reference sequence). The CDR3 loop is CATSRDRNSPLHF.

The chain combines TRBV20-1 with TRBJ2-3; TCRdb picks TRBD2, but there is no DNA to check that call. This CDR3 contains 12 residues. Germline V gene sequence: CDR1 DFQATT, CDR2 SNEGSKA (reference sequence). This CDR3 reads CSAGYSPGLAYF.